The sequence of this T cell receptor beta chain was determined in a study of blood T cell repertoires in COVID-19. TCRdb keeps only in-frame clones here, not all; method: immunoSEQ multiplex PCR. This table holds tens of thousands of clones, 75% to 85% found once. Sequencing was performed on peripheral blood. These receptors were taken from a human donor in a cohort sampled during active COVID-19.

This chain links TRBV3-1 (or the pseudogene TRBV3-2) with TRBJ2-2; possible D gene TRBD2, 6 bases. Germline CDR1 reads LGHDT; CDR2 reads YNNKEL (reference sequence). The CDR3 runs 15 residues. The germline V and J ends were trimmed by 2 bases and 3 bases, with 10 bases remaining between them. In DNA form, the CDR3 reads TGTGCCAGCAGCCAAATCCGGAGGGACACCGGGGAGCTGTTTTTT. This gives the protein CASSQIRRDTGELFF.